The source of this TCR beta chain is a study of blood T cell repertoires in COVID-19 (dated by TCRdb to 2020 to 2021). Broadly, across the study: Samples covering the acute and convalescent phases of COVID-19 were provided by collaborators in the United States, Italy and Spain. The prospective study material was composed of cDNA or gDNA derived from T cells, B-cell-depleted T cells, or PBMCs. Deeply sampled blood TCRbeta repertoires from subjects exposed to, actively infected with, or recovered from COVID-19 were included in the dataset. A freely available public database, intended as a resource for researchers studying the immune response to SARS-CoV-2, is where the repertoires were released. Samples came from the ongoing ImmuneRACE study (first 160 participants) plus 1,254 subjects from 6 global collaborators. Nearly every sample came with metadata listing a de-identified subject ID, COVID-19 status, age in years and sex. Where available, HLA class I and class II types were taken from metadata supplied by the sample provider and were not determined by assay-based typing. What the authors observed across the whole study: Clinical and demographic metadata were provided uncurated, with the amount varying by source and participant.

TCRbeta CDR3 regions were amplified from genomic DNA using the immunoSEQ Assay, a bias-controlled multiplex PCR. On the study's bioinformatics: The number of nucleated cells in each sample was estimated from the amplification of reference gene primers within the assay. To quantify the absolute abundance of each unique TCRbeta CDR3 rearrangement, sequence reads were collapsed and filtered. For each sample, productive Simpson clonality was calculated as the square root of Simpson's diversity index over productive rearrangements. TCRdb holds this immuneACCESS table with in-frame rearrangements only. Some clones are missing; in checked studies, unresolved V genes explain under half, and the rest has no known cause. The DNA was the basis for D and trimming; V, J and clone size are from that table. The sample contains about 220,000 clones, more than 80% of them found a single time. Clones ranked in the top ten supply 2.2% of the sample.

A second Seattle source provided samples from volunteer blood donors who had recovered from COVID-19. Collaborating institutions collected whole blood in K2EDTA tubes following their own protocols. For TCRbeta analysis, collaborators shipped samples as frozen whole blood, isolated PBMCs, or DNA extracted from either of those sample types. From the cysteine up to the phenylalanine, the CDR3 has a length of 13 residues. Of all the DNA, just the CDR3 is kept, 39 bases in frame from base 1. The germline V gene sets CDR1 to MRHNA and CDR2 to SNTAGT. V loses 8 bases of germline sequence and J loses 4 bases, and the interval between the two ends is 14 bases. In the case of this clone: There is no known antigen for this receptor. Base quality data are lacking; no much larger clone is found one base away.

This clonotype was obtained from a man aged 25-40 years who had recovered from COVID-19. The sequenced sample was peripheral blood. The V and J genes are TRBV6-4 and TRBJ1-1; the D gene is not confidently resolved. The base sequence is TGTGCCAGCTCCCCCCACGGCGGCACTGAAGCTTTCTTT. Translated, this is CASSPHGGTEAFF.